Listed below are T cell receptor beta chains from one sample, sequenced in a study of cytomegalovirus exposure and HLA in healthy donors. Clones were sequenced by immunoSEQ multiplex PCR, and TCRdb holds only the in-frame ones, with some missing. The top ten clones hold roughly 2.4% of a sample with some 120,000 clones, about 80% of them seen once. The sequencing input was PBMCs. The receptor source for this set is a young man in good health and CMV-seronegative. The CDR3 runs from the conserved cysteine through the conserved F or W. Each record gives: D gene, clone size, V gene, J gene, CDR3 protein, CDR3 DNA. The D gene is left open where the match is weak. Not every row has a clone size; where given, it reads once, few, many or a size class.

d_gene: -
abundance: -
v_gene: TRBV28
j_gene: TRBJ2-7
CDR3aa: CASIGAASYEQYF
CDR3nt: TGTGCCAGCATAGGGGCCGCCTCCTACGAGCAGTACTTC

d_gene: -
abundance: -
v_gene: TRBV11-3
j_gene: TRBJ2-1
CDR3aa: CASSLVARSTSSYNEQFF
CDR3nt: TGTGCCAGCAGCTTAGTAGCTCGGTCTACGAGCTCCTACAATGAGCAGTTCTTC

d_gene: TRBD1
abundance: -
v_gene: TRBV29-1
j_gene: TRBJ2-7
CDR3aa: CSVGGTGGSYEQYF
CDR3nt: TGCAGCGTCGGTGGGACAGGGGGCTCCTACGAGCAGTACTTC

d_gene: TRBD1
abundance: few
v_gene: TRBV6-1
j_gene: TRBJ1-2
CDR3aa: CASRAGGWFGGYTF
CDR3nt: TGTGCCAGCAGGGCAGGGGGTTGGTTTGGTGGCTACACCTTC

d_gene: TRBD1
abundance: -
v_gene: TRBV7-9
j_gene: TRBJ1-5
CDR3aa: CASSVQGASTPANQPQHF
CDR3nt: TGTGCCAGCAGCGTACAGGGGGCGAGCACCCCAGCCAATCAGCCCCAGCATTTT

d_gene: -
abundance: -
v_gene: TRBV25-1
j_gene: TRBJ2-3
CDR3aa: CASSGRVADHNTDTQYF
CDR3nt: TGTGCCAGCAGTGGCAGGGTAGCGGATCATAACACAGATACGCAGTATTTT

d_gene: TRBD2
abundance: -
v_gene: TRBV11-2
j_gene: TRBJ2-5
CDR3aa: CASSLAGRLAGGETQYF
CDR3nt: TGTGCCAGCAGCTTAGCGGGGAGACTAGCGGGAGGAGAGACCCAGTACTTC

d_gene: TRBD2
abundance: -
v_gene: TRBV7-3
j_gene: TRBJ2-2
CDR3aa: CASSISSGRFDTGELFF
CDR3nt: TGTGCCAGCAGCATCTCTAGCGGGAGATTTGACACCGGGGAGCTGTTTTTT

d_gene: TRBD1
abundance: -
v_gene: TRBV7-9
j_gene: TRBJ1-2
CDR3aa: CASSLARTGGFYGYTF
CDR3nt: TGTGCCAGCAGCTTAGCTAGGACAGGGGGCTTTTATGGCTACACCTTC

d_gene: -
abundance: -
v_gene: TRBV5-6
j_gene: TRBJ2-6
CDR3aa: CASSFRFFGANVLTF
CDR3nt: TGTGCCAGCAGCTTCAGGTTTTTTGGGGCCAACGTCCTGACTTTC